This T cell receptor beta chain is from a study of blood T cell repertoires in COVID-19 (dated by TCRdb to about 2020). Context from the whole study: Collaborator samples came from the United States, Italy and Spain and covered acute and convalescent phases of COVID-19. A de-identified subject ID, COVID-19 status, age in years and sex were almost always included in the sample metadata. The repertoires were released in a freely available public database meant as a resource for research on the immune response to SARS-CoV-2. The prospective study material was composed of cDNA or gDNA derived from T cells, B-cell-depleted T cells, or PBMCs. Where available, HLA class I and class II types were obtained from metadata supplied by the sample provider rather than from assay-based typing. Deeply sampled blood TCRbeta repertoires from subjects exposed to, actively infected with, or recovered from COVID-19 were included in the dataset. Samples came from the ongoing ImmuneRACE study (first 160 participants) plus 1,254 subjects from 6 global collaborators. The investigation overall reported the following: The quantity of clinical and demographic metadata differed by source and by participant and was supplied without curation.

The trim is 2 bases for V and 1 base for J, with a gap of 9 bases between the germline ends. CDR1 is given as MDHEN and CDR2 as SYDVKM, both from the germline V gene. Measured from the cysteine to the phenylalanine, the CDR3 is 15 residues long. Left in the record is the CDR3 DNA by itself, 45 bases read in frame from the first base. The immunoSEQ Assay, a bias-controlled multiplex PCR, was used to amplify TCRbeta CDR3 regions from genomic DNA. The study's own analysis went as follows. The number of nucleated cells in each sample was estimated from the amplification of reference gene primers within the assay. Sequence reads were collapsed and filtered to measure the absolute abundance of every unique TCRbeta CDR3 rearrangement. For each sample, productive Simpson clonality was calculated as the square root of Simpson's diversity index over productive rearrangements. TCRdb stores this immuneACCESS table with in-frame sequences only. Part of the clones is absent; in the studies checked, under half of the shortfall reflects unresolved V genes, and no reason is known for the rest. V and J calls and clone size follow that table, whereas D and trimming were derived from the DNA. The table for this sample lists about 180,000 clones; about 85% of them were counted only once. Approximately 2.9% of the sample lies in the top ten.

Collaborating institutions collected whole blood in K2EDTA tubes following their own protocols. For TCRbeta analysis, collaborators shipped samples in one of three forms: frozen whole blood, isolated PBMCs, or DNA extracted from either of those sample types. As for this clone: It has no known antigen specificity. Base-call qualities are not available, and no considerably larger clone is one nucleotide away.

The sequencing input was peripheral blood. The clonotype was recovered from a woman aged 25 to 39 with active or convalescent COVID-19. The V and J segments used are TRBV28 and TRBJ1-5, with no confident D gene call. DNA sequence: TGTGCCAGCAGTTTAGGAGGCGGAAGCAATCAGCCCCAGCATTTT. This codes for CASSLGGGSNQPQHF.